What follows describes a single T cell receptor (beta chain). The antigen this receptor binds is unknown. Within one base of it there is no much larger clone, and no base qualities were kept. The entry originates in a study of PD-1 blockade in classical Hodgkin lymphoma (dated by TCRdb to 2020 to 2022). In terms of the full investigation: Nivolumab dosing was 3 mg/kg intravenously every 2 weeks, continuing until either disease progression or unacceptable toxicity. The study used TCR beta sequencing and CyTOF to define a peripheral blood immune signature of response to PD-1 blockade in classical Hodgkin lymphoma. What the work shows at the level of the full study, not this receptor alone: Lower diversity was seen in patients whose nivolumab began less than 1 year after ASCT, and these patients were left out of later analyses so that immune reconstitution would not confound the results. Baseline TCR diversity was reported to be lower in newly diagnosed patients than in healthy donors and to be lower still in relapsed/refractory patients. CD4+ but not CD8+ TCR diversity rose significantly by C4D1 (p=0.0027 vs p=0.16), most apparent in complete responders (p=0.02). Trial patients achieving complete response had baseline diversity similar to newly diagnosed patients, whereas partial responders and progressors had significantly lower diversity. The study was restricted to a single clinical trial cohort, and the causes of repertoire differences, possibly disease activity or prior therapy, were left undefined.

Genomic DNA was isolated using the Qiagen DNeasy kit from unsorted PBMCs as well as from negatively selected CD4+ and CD8+ fractions. TCR beta CDR3 regions were amplified by immunoSEQ multiplex PCR using primers annealing to V and J segments. Amplification bias was minimized using a synthetic immune receptor repertoire, and residual bias was removed computationally after sequencing. Under the source paper's analysis protocol: Custom Python scripts were used to quantify repertoire diversity as the Shannon entropy index. The unsorted, CD4+ and CD8+ repertoires were each analyzed separately, with the exception of combined analyses, where CD4+ and CD8+ sequences were merged in silico. Clonal expansion was defined as a frequency increase of at least 2-fold after treatment compared with C1D1, and clones undetected at baseline were assigned a pseudocount of 0.5. Clones with 0 or 1 copy at C1D1 were classified as singleton clones, and clones with 2 or more copies were classified as non-singleton clones. Clones expanded in unsorted samples were assigned a CD4+, CD8+ or unknown annotation through matching of protein sequences in sorted samples from the same patient. Diversity changes from C1D1 to C4D1 were tested in paired samples using Wilcoxon tests. This immuneACCESS table, as held by TCRdb, lists in-frame sequences with V and J called but not all clones. Of the missing ones, under half trace to an unresolved V gene in checked studies; the others have no known cause. V, J and clone size are taken as reported in that table, and D and trimming were inferred from the DNA itself. The sample records 100,000 or so clones, around 90% of which are singletons. 15% to 20% of the sample belongs to the ten largest clones.

What this sample's time point label stands for: cycle 4 day 1 (C4D1), after five to seven weeks of nivolumab. Relapse after autologous stem cell transplantation had occurred in all trial patients, and cohorts A, B and C were distinguished by prior brentuximab vedotin exposure. The trial cohort was composed of approximately 60 patients with relapsed/refractory classical Hodgkin lymphoma, for whom complete response, partial response or progressive disease was recorded as best overall response. Trial patients were treated with single-agent nivolumab in the multi-cohort phase II CheckMate 205 trial. An independent review committee assessed best overall response using the 2007 International Working Group response criteria. Trial PBMCs were collected immediately before nivolumab initiation (C1D1) and during therapy at cycle 2 day 1 and cycle 4 day 1. Peripheral blood was collected in 8 mL Vacutainer Cell Preparation Tubes, from which PBMCs were isolated by centrifugation and then cryopreserved.

For CDR1 and CDR2, the germline V gene lists MNHEY and SVGAGI. V is pared back by 0 bases and J by 0 bases, with 5 bases lying between the germline termini. The CDR3 numbers 15 residues from cysteine through phenylalanine. Kept here is only the CDR3 DNA, which spans 45 bases and is read in frame from base 1. The clonotype was recovered from a human donor with classical Hodgkin lymphoma. The specimen comprised peripheral blood mononuclear cells (PBMCs), sampled before the fourth cycle of nivolumab. Here the chain combines TRBV6-5 and TRBJ2-2; no D segment can be confidently identified. The base sequence is TGTGCCAGCAGTTACTCGAGGACGAACACCGGGGAGCTGTTTTTT. This encodes CASSYSRTNTGELFF.